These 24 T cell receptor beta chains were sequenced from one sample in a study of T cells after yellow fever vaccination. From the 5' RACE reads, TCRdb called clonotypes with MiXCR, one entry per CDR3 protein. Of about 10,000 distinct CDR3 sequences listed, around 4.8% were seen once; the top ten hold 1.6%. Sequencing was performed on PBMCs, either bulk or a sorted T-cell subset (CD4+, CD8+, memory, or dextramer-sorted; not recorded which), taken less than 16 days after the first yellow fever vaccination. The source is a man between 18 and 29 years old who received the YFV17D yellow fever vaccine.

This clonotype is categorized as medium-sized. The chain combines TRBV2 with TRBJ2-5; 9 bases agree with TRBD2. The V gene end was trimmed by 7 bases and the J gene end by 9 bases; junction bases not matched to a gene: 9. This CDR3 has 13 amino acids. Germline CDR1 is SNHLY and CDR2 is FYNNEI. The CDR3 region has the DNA TGTGCCAGCACCTTAGCGGGGGAGGGGCCCCAGTACTTC. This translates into CASTLAGEGPQYF.

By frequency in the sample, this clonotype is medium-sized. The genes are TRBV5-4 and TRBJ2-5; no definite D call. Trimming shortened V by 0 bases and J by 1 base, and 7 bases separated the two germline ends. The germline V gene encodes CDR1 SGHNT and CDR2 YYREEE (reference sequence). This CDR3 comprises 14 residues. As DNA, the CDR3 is TGTGCCAGCAGCTTGGGTCGGGTCCAAGAGACCCAGTACTTC. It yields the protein CASSLGRVQETQYF.

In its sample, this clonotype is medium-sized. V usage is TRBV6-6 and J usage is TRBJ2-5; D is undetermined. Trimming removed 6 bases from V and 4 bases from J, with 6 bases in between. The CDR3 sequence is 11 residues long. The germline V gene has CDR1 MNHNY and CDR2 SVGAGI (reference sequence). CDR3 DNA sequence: TGTGCCAGCAGGAAGGGAGAGACCCAGTACTTC. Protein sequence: CASRKGETQYF.

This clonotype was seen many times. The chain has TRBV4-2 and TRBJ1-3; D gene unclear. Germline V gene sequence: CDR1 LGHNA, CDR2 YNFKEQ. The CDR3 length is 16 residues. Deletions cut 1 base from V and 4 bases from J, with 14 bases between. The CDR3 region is CASSQVATETGNTIYF. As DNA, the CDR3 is TGTGCCAGCAGCCAAGTTGCAACAGAAACAGGAAACACCATATATTTT.

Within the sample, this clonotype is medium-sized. In nucleotides, the CDR3 is TGTGCCAGCAGCCAAGAGACAGGGATCGCAGATACGCAGTATTTT. This translates into CASSQETGIADTQYF. The rearrangement joins TRBV4-2 to TRBJ2-3, with 7 bases matching TRBD1. Trimming took 0 bases from V and 4 from J; bases not matched to a gene: 4. The CDR3 is made up of 15 amino acids. Looked up from germline, CDR1 is LGHNA and CDR2 is YNFKEQ.

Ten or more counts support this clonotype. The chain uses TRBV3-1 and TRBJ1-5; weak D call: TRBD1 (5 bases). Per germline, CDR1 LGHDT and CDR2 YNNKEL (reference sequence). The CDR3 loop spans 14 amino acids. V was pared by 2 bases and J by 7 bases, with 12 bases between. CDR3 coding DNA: TGTGCCAGCAGCCAACAGGGAGGGCGGCAGCCCCAGCATTTT. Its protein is CASSQQGGRQPQHF.

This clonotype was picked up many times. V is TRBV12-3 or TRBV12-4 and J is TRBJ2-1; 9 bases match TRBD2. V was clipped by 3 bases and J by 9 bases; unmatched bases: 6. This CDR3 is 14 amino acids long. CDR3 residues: CASSLRLAGSEQFF. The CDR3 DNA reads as TGTGCCAGCAGTTTGAGGCTAGCGGGGAGTGAGCAGTTCTTC.

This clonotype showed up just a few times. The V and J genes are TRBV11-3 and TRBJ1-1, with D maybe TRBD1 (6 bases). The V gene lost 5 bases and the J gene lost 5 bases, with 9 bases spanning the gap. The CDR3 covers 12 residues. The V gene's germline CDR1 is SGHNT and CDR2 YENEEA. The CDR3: CASSPGATEAFF. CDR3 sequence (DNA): TGTGCCAGCAGCCCGGGGGCTACTGAAGCTTTCTTT.

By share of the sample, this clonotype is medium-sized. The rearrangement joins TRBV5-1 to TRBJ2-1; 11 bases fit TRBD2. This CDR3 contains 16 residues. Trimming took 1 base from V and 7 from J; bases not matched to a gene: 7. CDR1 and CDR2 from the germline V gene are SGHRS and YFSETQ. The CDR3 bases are TGCGCCAGCAGCTTGCCCACCTCTAGCGGGGGGAATGAGCAGTTCTTC. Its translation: CASSLPTSSGGNEQFF.

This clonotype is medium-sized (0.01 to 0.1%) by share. CDR3 nucleotides: TGTGCCAGCTCACCGGGGTCGGGGAGAGAGACCCAGTACTTC. Translating gives CASSPGSGRETQYF. This chain uses TRBV18 with TRBJ2-5; maybe TRBD2 (5 bases). Deletions cut 3 bases from V and 4 bases from J, with 12 bases between. The CDR3 length is 14 residues. The germline V gene has CDR1 KGHSH and CDR2 LQKENI. The whole variable domain, filled in from reference TRBV18 and TRBJ2-5, reads NAGVMQNPRHLVRRRGQEARLRCSPMKGHSHVYWYRQLPEEGLKFMVYLQKENIIDESGMPKERFSAEFPKEGPSILRIQQVVRGDSAAYFCASSPGSGRETQYFGPGTRLLVL.

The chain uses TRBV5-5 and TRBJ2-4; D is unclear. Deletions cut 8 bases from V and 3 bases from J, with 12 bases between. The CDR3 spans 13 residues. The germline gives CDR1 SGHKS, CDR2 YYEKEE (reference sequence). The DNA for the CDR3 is TGTGCCAGGAGCCTGGGGTACAAAAACATTCAGTACTTC. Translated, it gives CARSLGYKNIQYF.

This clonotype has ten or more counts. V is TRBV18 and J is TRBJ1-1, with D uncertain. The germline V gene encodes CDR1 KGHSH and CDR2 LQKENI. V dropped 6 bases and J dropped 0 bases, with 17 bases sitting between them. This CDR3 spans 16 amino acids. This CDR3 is CASSPSSAGMNTEAFF. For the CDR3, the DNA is TGTGCCAGCTCCCCCAGTAGTGCCGGCATGAACACTGAAGCTTTCTTT.

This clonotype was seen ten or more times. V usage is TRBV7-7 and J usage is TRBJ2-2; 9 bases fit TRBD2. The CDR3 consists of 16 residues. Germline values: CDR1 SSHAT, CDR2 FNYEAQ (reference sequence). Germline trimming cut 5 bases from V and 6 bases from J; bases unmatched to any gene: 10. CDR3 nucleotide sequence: TGTGCCAGCAGCGGGCGGGGGGGCACCGACGCCGGGGAGCTGTTTTTT. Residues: CASSGRGGTDAGELFF.

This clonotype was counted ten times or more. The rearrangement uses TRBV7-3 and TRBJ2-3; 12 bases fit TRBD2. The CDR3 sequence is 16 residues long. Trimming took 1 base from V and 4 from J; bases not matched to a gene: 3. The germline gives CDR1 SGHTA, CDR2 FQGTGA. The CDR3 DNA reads TGTGCCAGCAGCTTAAGGCTAGCGGGGGGGCCAGATACGCAGTATTTT. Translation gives CASSLRLAGGPDTQYF.

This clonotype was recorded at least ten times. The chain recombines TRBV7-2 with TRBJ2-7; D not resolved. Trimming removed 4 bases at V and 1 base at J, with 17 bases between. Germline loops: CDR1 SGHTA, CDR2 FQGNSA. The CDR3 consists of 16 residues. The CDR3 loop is CASSSLGSSLSYEQYV. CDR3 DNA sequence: TGTGCCAGCAGCTCGCTTGGCAGCTCACTATCCTACGAGCAGTACGTC.

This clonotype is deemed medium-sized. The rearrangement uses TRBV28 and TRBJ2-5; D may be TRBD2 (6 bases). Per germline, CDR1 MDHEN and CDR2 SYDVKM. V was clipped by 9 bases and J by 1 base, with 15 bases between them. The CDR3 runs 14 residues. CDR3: CASMTPGLQETQYF. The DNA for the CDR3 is TGTGCCAGTATGACCCCGGGACTCCAAGAGACCCAGTACTTC.

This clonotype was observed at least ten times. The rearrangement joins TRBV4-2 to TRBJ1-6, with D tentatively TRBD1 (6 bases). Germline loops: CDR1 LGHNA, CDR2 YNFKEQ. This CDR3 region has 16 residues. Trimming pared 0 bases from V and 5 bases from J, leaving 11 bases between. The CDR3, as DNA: TGTGCCAGCAGCCAAGAAGCACAGGGCCATAATTCACCCCTCCACTTT. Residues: CASSQEAQGHNSPLHF.

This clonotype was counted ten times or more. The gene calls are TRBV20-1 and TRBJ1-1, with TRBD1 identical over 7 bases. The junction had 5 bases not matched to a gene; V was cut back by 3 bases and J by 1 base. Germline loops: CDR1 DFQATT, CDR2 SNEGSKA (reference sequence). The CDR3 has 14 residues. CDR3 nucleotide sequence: TGCAGTGCTAGGATCCCAGGGGGGAACACTGAAGCTTTCTTT. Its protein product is CSARIPGGNTEAFF.

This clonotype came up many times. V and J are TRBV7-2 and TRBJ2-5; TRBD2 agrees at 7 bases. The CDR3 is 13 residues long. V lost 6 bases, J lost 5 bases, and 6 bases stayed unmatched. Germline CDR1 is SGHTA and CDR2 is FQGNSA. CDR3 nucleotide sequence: TGTGCCAGCAGAGCGGGGATGGAGGAGACCCAGTACTTC. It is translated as CASRAGMEETQYF.

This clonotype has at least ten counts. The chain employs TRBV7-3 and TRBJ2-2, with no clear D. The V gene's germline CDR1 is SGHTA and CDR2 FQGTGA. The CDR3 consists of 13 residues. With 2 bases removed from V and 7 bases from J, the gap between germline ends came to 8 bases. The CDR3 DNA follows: TGTGCCAGCAGCTTAGGTCTGGGCGGGGAGCTGTTTTTT. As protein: CASSLGLGGELFF.

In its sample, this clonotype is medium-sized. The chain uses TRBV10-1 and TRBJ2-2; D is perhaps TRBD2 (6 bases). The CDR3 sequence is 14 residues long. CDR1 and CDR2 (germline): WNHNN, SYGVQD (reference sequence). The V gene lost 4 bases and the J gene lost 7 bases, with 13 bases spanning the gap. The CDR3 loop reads CASSVAGRDGELFF. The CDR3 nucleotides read TGCGCCAGCAGTGTGGCAGGGCGGGACGGGGAGCTGTTTTTT.

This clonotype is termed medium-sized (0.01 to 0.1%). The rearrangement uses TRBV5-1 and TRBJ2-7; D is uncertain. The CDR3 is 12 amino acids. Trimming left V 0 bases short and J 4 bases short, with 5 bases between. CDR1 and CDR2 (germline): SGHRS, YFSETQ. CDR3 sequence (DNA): TGCGCCAGCAGCTTGGAAGATTACGAGCAGTACTTC. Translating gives CASSLEDYEQYF.

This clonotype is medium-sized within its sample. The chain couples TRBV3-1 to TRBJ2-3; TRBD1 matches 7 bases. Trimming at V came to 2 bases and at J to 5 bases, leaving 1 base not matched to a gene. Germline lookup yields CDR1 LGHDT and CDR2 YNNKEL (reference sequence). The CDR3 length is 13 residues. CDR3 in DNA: TGTGCCAGCAGCCAACAGGGGGAAGATACGCAGTATTTT. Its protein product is CASSQQGEDTQYF.

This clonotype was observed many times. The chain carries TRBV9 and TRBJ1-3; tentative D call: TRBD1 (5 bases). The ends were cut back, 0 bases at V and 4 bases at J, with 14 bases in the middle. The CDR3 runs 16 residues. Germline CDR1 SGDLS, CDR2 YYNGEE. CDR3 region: CASSVELTGRGNTIYF. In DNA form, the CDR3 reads TGTGCCAGCAGCGTAGAATTAACAGGCCGGGGAAACACCATATATTTT. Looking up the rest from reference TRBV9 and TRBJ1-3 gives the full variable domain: DSGVTQTPKHLITATGQRVTLRCSPRSGDLSVYWYQQSLDQGLQFLIQYYNGEERAKGNILERFSAQQFPDLHSELNLSSLELGDSALYFCASSVELTGRGNTIYFGEGSWLTVV.